This T cell receptor (beta chain) emerged from a study of blood T cell repertoires in COVID-19. The ends lost 3 bases at V and 0 bases at J; junction bases unmatched: 4. The CDR3 spans 15 residues. Germline V gene data show CDR1 as KGHSH and CDR2 as LQKENI. The repertoire was sequenced with immunoSEQ multiplex PCR; TCRdb's copy has only in-frame clones and lacks some. The sample includes more than 150,000 clones, about 85% of them seen just once. The chain employs TRBV18 and TRBJ1-2; 7 positions match TRBD1. Material: PBMCs or T cells enriched from blood (not recorded which). The receptor was derived from a woman between 50 and 59 years old who had recovered from COVID-19. CDR3 in DNA: TGTGCCAGCTCACCCGGACAGGACGCTAACTATGGCTACACCTTC. It is translated as CASSPGQDANYGYTF.